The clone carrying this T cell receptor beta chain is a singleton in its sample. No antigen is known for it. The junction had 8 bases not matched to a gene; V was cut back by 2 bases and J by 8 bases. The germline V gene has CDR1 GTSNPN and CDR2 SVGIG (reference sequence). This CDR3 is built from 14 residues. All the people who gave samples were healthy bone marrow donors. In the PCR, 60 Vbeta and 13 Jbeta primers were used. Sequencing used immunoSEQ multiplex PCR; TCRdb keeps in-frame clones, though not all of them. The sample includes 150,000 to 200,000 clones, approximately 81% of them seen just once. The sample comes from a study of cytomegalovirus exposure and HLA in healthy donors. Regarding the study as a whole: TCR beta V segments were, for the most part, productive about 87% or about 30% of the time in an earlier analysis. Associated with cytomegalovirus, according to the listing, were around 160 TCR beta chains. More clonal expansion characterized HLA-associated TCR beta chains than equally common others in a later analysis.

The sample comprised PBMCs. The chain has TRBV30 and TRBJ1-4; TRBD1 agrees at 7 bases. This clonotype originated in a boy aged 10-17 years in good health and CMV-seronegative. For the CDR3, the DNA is TGTGCCTGGAGTATAGGGGGCTATGGGGAAAAACTGTTTTTT. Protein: CAWSIGGYGEKLFF.